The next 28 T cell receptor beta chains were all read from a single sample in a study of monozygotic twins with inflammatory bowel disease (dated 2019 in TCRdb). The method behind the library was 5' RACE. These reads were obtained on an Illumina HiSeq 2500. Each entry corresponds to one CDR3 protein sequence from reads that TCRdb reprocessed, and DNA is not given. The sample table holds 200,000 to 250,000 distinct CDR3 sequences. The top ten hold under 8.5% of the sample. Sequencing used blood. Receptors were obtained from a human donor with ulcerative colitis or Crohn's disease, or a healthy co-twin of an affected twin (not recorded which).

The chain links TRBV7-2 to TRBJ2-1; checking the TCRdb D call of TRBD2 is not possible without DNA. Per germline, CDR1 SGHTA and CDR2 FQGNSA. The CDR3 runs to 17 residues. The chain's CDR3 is CASSFLAGGTSYNEQFF.

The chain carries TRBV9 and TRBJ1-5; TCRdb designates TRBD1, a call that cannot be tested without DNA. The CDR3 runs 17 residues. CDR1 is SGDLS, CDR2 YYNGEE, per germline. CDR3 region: CASSVASPDPGDQPQHF.

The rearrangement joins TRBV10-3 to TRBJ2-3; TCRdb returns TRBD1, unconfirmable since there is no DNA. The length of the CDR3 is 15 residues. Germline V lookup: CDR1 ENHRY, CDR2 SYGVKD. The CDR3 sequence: CAISDRGLVTDTQYF.

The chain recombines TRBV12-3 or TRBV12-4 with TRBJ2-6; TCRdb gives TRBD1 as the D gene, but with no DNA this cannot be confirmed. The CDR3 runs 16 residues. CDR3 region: CASSLRDRAGANVLTF.

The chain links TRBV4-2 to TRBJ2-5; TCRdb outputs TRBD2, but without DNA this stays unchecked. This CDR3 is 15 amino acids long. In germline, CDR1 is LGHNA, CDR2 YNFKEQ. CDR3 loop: CASSQDRAGEETQYF.

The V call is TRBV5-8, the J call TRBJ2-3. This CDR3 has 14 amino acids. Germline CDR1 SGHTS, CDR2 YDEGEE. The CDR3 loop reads CASGMSFFTDTQYF.

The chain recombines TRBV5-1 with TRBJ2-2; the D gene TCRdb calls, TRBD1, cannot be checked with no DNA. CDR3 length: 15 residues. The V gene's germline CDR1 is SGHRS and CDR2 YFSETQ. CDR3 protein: CASSVTGANTGELFF.

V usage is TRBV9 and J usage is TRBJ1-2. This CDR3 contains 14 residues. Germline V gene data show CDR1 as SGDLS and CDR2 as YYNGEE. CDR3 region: CASSVGELNYGYTF.

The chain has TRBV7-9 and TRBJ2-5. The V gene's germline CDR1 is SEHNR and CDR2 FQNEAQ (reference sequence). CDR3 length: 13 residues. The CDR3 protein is CASSGHNQETQYF.

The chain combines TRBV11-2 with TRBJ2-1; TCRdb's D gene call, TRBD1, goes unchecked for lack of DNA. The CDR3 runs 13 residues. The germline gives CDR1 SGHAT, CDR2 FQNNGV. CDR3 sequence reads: CTSSYAGTGEGFF. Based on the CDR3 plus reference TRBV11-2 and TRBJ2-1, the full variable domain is EAGVAQSPRYKIIEKRQSVAFWCNPISGHATLYWYQQILGQGPKLLIQFQNNGVVDDSQLPKDRFSAERLKGVDSTLKIQPAKLEDSAVYLCTSSYAGTGEGFFGPGTRLTVL.

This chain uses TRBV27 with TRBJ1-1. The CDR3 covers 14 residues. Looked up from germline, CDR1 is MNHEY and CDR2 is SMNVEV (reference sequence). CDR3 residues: CASSLYRVNTEAFF.

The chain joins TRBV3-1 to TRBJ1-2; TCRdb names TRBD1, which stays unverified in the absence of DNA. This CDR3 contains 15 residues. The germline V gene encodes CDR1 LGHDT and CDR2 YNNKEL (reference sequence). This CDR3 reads CASSHADREGNGYTF.

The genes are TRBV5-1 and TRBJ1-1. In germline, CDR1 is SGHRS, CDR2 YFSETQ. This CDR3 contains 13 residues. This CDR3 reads CASSLLEDTEAFF.

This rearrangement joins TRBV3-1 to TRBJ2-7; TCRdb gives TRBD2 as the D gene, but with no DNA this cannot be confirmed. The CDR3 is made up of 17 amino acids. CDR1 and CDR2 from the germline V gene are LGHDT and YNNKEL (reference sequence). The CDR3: CASSLTRGSGGSYEQYF.

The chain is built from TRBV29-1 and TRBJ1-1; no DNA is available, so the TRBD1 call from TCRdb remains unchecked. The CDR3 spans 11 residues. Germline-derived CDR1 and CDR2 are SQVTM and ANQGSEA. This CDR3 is CSAGAGAEAFF.

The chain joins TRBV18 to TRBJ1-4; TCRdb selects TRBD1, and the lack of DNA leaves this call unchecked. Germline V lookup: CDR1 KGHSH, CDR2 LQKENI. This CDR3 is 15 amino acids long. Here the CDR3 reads CASSRGNKGNEKLFF.

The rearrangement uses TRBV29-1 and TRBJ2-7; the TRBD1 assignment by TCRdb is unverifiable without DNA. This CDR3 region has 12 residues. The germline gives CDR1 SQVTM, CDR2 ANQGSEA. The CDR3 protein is CSAETPKYEQYF.

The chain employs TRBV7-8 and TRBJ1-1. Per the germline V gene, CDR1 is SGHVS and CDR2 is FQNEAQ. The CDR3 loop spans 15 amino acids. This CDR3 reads CASSLVQTRFTEAFF.

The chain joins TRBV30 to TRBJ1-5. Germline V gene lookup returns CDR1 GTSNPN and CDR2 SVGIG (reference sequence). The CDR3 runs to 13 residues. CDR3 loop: CAWSVGGYQPQHF.

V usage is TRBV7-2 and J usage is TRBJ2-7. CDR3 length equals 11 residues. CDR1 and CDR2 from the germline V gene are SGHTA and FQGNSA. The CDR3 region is CATRRDNEQYF.

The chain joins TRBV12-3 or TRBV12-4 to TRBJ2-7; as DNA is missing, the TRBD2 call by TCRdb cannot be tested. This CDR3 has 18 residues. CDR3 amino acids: CASRFTGTSGRVSCEQYF.

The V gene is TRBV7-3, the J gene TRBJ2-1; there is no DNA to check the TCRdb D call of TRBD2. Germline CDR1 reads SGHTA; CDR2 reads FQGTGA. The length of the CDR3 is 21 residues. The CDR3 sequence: CASSSRLSGTSGIWGYNEQFF.

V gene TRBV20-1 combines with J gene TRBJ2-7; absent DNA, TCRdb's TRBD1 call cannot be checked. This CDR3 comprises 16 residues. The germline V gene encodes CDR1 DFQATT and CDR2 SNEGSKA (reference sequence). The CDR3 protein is CSARTLAGASPYEQYF.

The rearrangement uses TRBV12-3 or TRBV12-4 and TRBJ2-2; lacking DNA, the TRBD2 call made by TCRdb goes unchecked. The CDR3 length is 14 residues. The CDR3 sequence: CASRRASGRGELFF.

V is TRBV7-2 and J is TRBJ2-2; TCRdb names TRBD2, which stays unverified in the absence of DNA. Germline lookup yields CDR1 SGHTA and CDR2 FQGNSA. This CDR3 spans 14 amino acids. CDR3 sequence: CASRGTINTGELFF.

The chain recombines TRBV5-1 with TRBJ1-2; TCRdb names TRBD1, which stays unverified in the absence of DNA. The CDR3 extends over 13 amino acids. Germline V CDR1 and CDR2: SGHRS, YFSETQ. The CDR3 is CASSTRQNYGYTF.

The CDR3 sequence is CASSYSTAAGNTIYF. The chain couples TRBV6-5 to TRBJ1-3. Germline CDR1 is MNHEY and CDR2 is SVGAGI. This CDR3 has 15 residues.

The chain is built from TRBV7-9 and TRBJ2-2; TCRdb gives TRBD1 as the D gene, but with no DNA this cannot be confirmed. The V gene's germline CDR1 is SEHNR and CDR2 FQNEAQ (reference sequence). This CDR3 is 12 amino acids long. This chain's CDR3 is CASRASSGELFF. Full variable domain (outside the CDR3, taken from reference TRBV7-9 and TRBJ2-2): DTGVSQNPRHKITKRGQNVTFRCDPISEHNRLYWYRQTLGQGPEFLTYFQNEAQLEKSRLLSDRFSAERPKGSFSTLEIQRTEQGDSAMYLCASRASSGELFFGEGSRLTVL.